The T cell receptor (beta chain) described here comes from a study of CD8 T cells in ankylosing spondylitis. With 4 bases clipped from V and 1 base from J, the junction kept 10 bases outside the gene matches. The germline V gene encodes CDR1 SQVTM and CDR2 ANQGSEA. This CDR3 is 16 amino acids long. The table lists this clonotype with a few counts. Its specificity is unknown. 5'-RACE, quantitative and with molecular barcodes, yielded the TCR beta libraries. TCRdb fed the 5' RACE reads into MiXCR, producing one record per CDR3 protein. Counted here are 27,000 or so distinct CDR3 sequences, 7.9% occurring once; the ten biggest clones make up 30%. Findings and limits, study-wide: According to the report, clones linked to the disease were significantly enriched in matched synovial fluid samples taken from ankylosing spondylitis patients. It appeared that ankylosing spondylitis blood was characterized by a TCR beta motif of several highly homologous variants. Relatively rare in peripheral blood, disease-linked clones were also CD8+.

The chain is built from TRBV29-1 and TRBJ1-3; TRBD1 matches at 7 bases. This TCR was recovered from a male donor with ankylosing spondylitis or in good health (not recorded which). The source material was blood. CDR3 residues: CSVVNPQGDSGNTIYF. CDR3 coding DNA: TGCAGCGTTGTCAACCCTCAGGGGGATTCTGGAAACACCATATATTTT.